The 24 T cell receptor beta chains presented below share a single source sample, sequenced in a study of blood T cell repertoires in COVID-19. The table came from immunoSEQ multiplex PCR; TCRdb's copy has only in-frame clones and leaves some out. The sample holds some 250,000 clones, roughly 89% seen once. The sample comprised PBMCs or T cells enriched from blood (not recorded which). The origin of the receptors is a man in his forties who had recovered from COVID-19.

This clone occurred once. This chain links TRBV6-2 or TRBV6-3 with TRBJ1-5; 10 nucleotides align to TRBD1. The trim removed 4 bases at V and 7 bases at J, leaving 25 bases unmatched. Germline assignment: CDR1 MNHEY and CDR2 SVGEGT. The CDR3 runs 21 residues. DNA of the CDR3: TGTGCCAGCAGTTTCCCCGGAAACTTCCGGGACAGGGGACAAAGAGAACAGCCCCAGCATTTT. Protein product: CASSFPGNFRDRGQREQPQHF.

V gene TRBV7-9 combines with J gene TRBJ1-6; possible D gene TRBD1, 6 bases. The CDR3 covers 16 residues. CDR1 is SEHNR, CDR2 FQNEAQ, per germline (reference sequence). V was clipped by 1 base and J by 6 bases, with 13 bases between them. In DNA, the CDR3 is TGTGCCAGCAGCTTAGTACAGGGCTCGAGTAATTCACCCCTCCACTTT. It codes for CASSLVQGSSNSPLHF.

The chain has TRBV18 and TRBJ2-7; TRBD1 matches 9 bases. CDR1 is KGHSH, CDR2 LQKENI, per germline. There are 16 residues in the CDR3. V dropped 5 bases and J dropped 0; count of bases not matched to a gene: 8. CDR3: CASSAGQGSTSYEQYF. CDR3 nucleotide sequence: TGTGCCAGCTCAGCGGGACAGGGTTCGACCTCCTACGAGCAGTACTTC.

This chain uses TRBV7-6 with TRBJ1-2, with D perhaps TRBD1 (5 bases). The CDR3 contains 13 residues. Germline values: CDR1 SGHVS, CDR2 FNYEAQ. V lost 4 bases, J lost 8 bases, and 14 bases lay in between. The CDR3 sequence is CASSSFAGGGYTF. CDR3 nucleotides: TGTGCCAGCAGCTCCTTCGCCGGGGGAGGCTACACCTTC.

V and J are TRBV14 and TRBJ2-1; 9 bases agree with TRBD2. The V gene's germline CDR1 is SGHDN and CDR2 FVKESK. Trimming at V came to 2 bases and at J to 4 bases, leaving 6 bases not matched to a gene. The CDR3 has 16 amino acids. The CDR3 reads CASSQPLSGGYNEQFF. The CDR3 bases are TGTGCCAGCAGCCAACCCCTTAGCGGGGGATACAATGAGCAGTTCTTC.

A note on this clone: The same CDR3 is also encoded by other DNA sequences in this sample. For the CDR3, the DNA is TGTGCCAGCAGTCGACGAGGGAACACCGGGGAGCTGTTTTTT. It is translated as CASSRRGNTGELFF. The chain combines TRBV11-2 with TRBJ2-2; no firm D call. The CDR3 extends over 14 amino acids. V was pared by 6 bases and J by 1 base, with 9 bases between. Germline CDR1 and CDR2: SGHAT and FQNNGV.

The V and J genes are TRBV30 and TRBJ1-5, with 7 nucleotides matching TRBD1. CDR1 and CDR2 from the germline V gene are GTSNPN and SVGIG (reference sequence). The CDR3 contains 17 residues. The ends lost 0 bases at V and 4 bases at J; junction bases unmatched: 12. CDR3 nucleotide sequence: TGTGCCTGGAGTGTACATGGGTTAGCAGGGGGAAATCAGCCCCAGCATTTT. Encoded protein: CAWSVHGLAGGNQPQHF.

The chain recombines TRBV28 with TRBJ2-7; D is unclear. Germline V lookup: CDR1 MDHEN, CDR2 SYDVKM. The CDR3 has 12 residues. V lost 2 bases and J lost 4, with 6 bases in between. The CDR3: CASSLIEYEQYF. CDR3 nucleotide sequence: TGTGCCAGCAGTTTAATTGAGTACGAGCAGTACTTC. The entire variable domain, with the rest obtained from reference TRBV28 and TRBJ2-7, is as follows: DVKVTQSSRYLVKRTGEKVFLECVQDMDHENMFWYRQDPGLGLRLIYFSYDVKMKEKGDIPEGYSVSREKKERFSLILESASTNQTSMYLCASSLIEYEQYFGPGTRLTVT.

The chain uses TRBV11-3 and TRBJ2-1; 8 bases align to TRBD1. V lost 2 bases to trimming and J lost 7 bases; unmatched junction nucleotides: 10. CDR3 size: 16 residues. Germline CDR1 is SGHNT and CDR2 is YENEEA. The CDR3 region is CASSLMFGDRNNEQFF. The CDR3 DNA reads TGTGCCAGCAGCTTAATGTTTGGGGACAGGAATAATGAGCAGTTCTTC.

V and J are TRBV12-3 or TRBV12-4 and TRBJ2-1, with 8 bases that match TRBD1. V shed 5 bases and J 12 bases; nucleotides not matched to a gene: 9. This CDR3 spans 13 amino acids. The CDR3 reads CASSLGQGRGQFF. The CDR3 DNA reads TGTGCCAGCAGTCTAGGACAGGGCCGGGGGCAGTTCTTC.

This clone was seen a few times. The rearrangement links TRBV7-8 to TRBJ1-6; 7 nucleotides line up with TRBD1. The CDR3 totals 14 residues. Germline V gene lookup returns CDR1 SGHVS and CDR2 FQNEAQ. The V gene end was trimmed by 1 base and the J gene end by 9 bases; junction bases not matched to a gene: 3. The chain's CDR3 is CASSLGQGSSPLHF. CDR3 nucleotides: TGTGCCAGCAGCTTAGGACAGGGATCTTCACCCCTCCACTTT.

V and J are TRBV7-6 and TRBJ2-3, with TRBD2 identical over 12 bases. There are 16 residues in the CDR3. V lost 6 bases to trimming and J lost 1 base; unmatched junction nucleotides: 5. Germline V gives CDR1 SGHVS, CDR2 FNYEAQ. CDR3 DNA: TGTGCCAGCAGTTCTAGCGGGGGGGCCCGCACAGATACGCAGTATTTT. Translating it yields CASSSSGGARTDTQYF.

The gene calls are TRBV27 and TRBJ1-5; tentative D call: TRBD1 (5 bases). The CDR3 consists of 14 residues. CDR1 and CDR2 from the germline V gene are MNHEY and SMNVEV (reference sequence). The V end was cut by 4 bases, the J end by 4 bases, with 11 bases between. CDR3 bases: TGTGCCAGCAGTTCAAGGGGCGGAAATCAGCCCCAGCATTTT. As protein: CASSSRGGNQPQHF.

The genes are TRBV6-5 and TRBJ1-2; D might be TRBD1 (6 bases). The CDR3 has 14 residues. Germline CDR1 is MNHEY and CDR2 is SVGAGI. Deletions cut 5 bases from V and 3 bases from J, with 13 bases between. The DNA of the CDR3 is TGTGCCAGCAGTCCTGGACAGTCGGACTATGGCTACACCTTC. Protein: CASSPGQSDYGYTF.

V is TRBV9 and J is TRBJ1-2; tentative D call: TRBD1 (6 bases). The CDR3 extends over 11 amino acids. Germline CDR1 and CDR2: SGDLS and YYNGEE. Deletions cut 4 bases from V and 12 bases from J, with 13 bases between. In nucleotides, the CDR3 is TGTGCCAGCAGCTCGCAGGGGATTGACACCTTC. Translating gives CASSSQGIDTF.

The rearrangement joins TRBV10-3 to TRBJ2-5; unclear D gene. V was trimmed by 1 base and J by 3 bases, leaving 12 bases between them. Germline V CDR1 and CDR2: ENHRY, SYGVKD. CDR3 size: 15 residues. Here the CDR3 DNA reads TGTGCCATCAGTGAGTTCGGCAGGTCGGAAGAGACCCAGTACTTC. It specifies CAISEFGRSEETQYF.

The rearrangement joins TRBV5-1 to TRBJ1-2; possibly TRBD1 for D (5 bases). The CDR3 contains 14 residues. The germline CDR1 and CDR2 sequences are SGHRS and YFSETQ. Trimming took off 0 bases at V and 4 bases at J, with 10 bases between the two ends. The CDR3 DNA reads TGCGCCAGCAGCTTGGATGGGGCGTCCTATGGCTACACCTTC. It is translated as CASSLDGASYGYTF.

The chain links TRBV24-1 to TRBJ2-2; D may be TRBD1 (5 bases). The germline V gene encodes CDR1 KGHDR and CDR2 SFDVKD. The CDR3 runs to 15 residues. V dropped 1 base and J dropped 8 bases, with 13 bases sitting between them. The CDR3 protein is CATSDLAGPGGELFF. The DNA for the CDR3 is TGTGCCACCAGTGATTTAGCAGGGCCTGGAGGGGAGCTGTTTTTT.

V usage is TRBV7-2 and J usage is TRBJ2-7, with 14 bases that match TRBD2. After removal of 5 bases from V and 4 bases from J, the junction contained 4 bases not matched to a gene. CDR1 SGHTA and CDR2 FQGNSA come from the germline V gene. CDR3 length equals 15 residues. The CDR3 DNA follows: TGTGCCAGCAGCCCCGGGACTAGCGGGAGTTACGAGCAGTACTTC. The encoded protein is CASSPGTSGSYEQYF.

The rearrangement uses TRBV7-8 and TRBJ2-5, with D maybe TRBD2 (5 bases). Germline loops: CDR1 SGHVS, CDR2 FQNEAQ. Trimming took off 1 base at V and 1 base at J, with 10 bases between the two ends. The CDR3 spans 15 residues. CDR3 sequence (DNA): TGTGCCAGCAGCTTAGTAACTAGAGTCCAAGAGACCCAGTACTTC. It codes for CASSLVTRVQETQYF.

The chain has TRBV6-5 and TRBJ2-6; D is undetermined. The germline V and J ends were trimmed by 8 bases and 0 bases, with 11 bases remaining between them. Germline CDR1 reads MNHEY; CDR2 reads SVGAGI. The CDR3 contains 15 residues. CDR3 sequence reads: CASLDGHSGANVLTF. CDR3 in DNA: TGTGCCAGCCTGGATGGGCACTCTGGGGCCAACGTCCTGACTTTC.

The chain's CDR3 is CASIKGTGGGNQPQHF. The DNA of the CDR3 is TGTGCCAGCATCAAAGGAACGGGGGGCGGCAATCAGCCCCAGCATTTT. J is TRBJ1-5 and V is TRBV7-3; tentative D call: TRBD1 (6 bases). The CDR3 runs 16 residues. Germline CDR1 and CDR2: SGHTA and FQGTGA. Trimming removed 7 bases at V and 2 bases at J, with 18 bases between.

This clone has only a few counts. This chain connects TRBV29-1 to TRBJ1-1; a possible D gene is TRBD1 (6 bases). This CDR3 is 13 amino acids long. The germline V and J ends were trimmed by 3 bases and 5 bases, with 13 bases remaining between them. Germline V CDR1 and CDR2: SQVTM, ANQGSEA. The CDR3 region is CSVEKQGETEAFF. The CDR3, as DNA: TGCAGCGTTGAGAAACAGGGAGAAACTGAAGCTTTCTTT.

Remarks on this clone: The germline gene is not matched at one end of the junction; a read error may be the cause. The gene calls are TRBV5-4 and TRBJ2-7; 14 positions agree with TRBD2. Germline V gene sequence: CDR1 SGHNT, CDR2 YYREEE (reference sequence). The CDR3 runs to 14 residues. The CDR3 nucleotides are TGTGCCAGCAGCCTCGGGACTAGCGGGAGCCCCTCCGGCTTC. It codes for CASSLGTSGSPSGF. The whole variable domain, filled in from reference TRBV5-4 and TRBJ2-7, reads ETGVTQSPTHLIKTRGQQVTLRCSSQSGHNTVSWYQQALGQGPQFIFQYYREEENGRGNFPPRFSGLQFPNYSSELNVNALELDDSALYLCASSLGTSGSPSGFGPGTRLTVT.